The entry below describes one T cell receptor (beta chain). Its antigen is unidentified. This entry belongs to a study of beta chain features in type 1 diabetes. There was one heparinised blood draw per donor, averaging about 116 mL. The study reverse transcribed the entire isolated RNA, so it sequenced expressed TCRB transcripts. Some clones are missing from TCRdb's copy, which holds only in-frame ones; the method was immunoSEQ multiplex PCR. Of some 700,000 clones in the sample, under 15% are singletons; the top ten hold approximately 0.02%. V gave up 7 bases and J gave up 2 bases, with 11 bases separating them. Germline CDR1 is SEHNR and CDR2 is FQNEAQ (reference sequence). This CDR3 contains 13 residues. Study conclusions and caveats: More deletions and fewer insertions at VDJ junctions were seen in type 1 diabetes patients. A greater similarity of naive, central memory and Treg TCRB repertoires was seen among patients than among healthy donors. TCRB CDR3 length was moderately but significantly reduced in all four CD4+ subsets of Type 1 diabetes patients.

The genes are TRBV7-9 and TRBJ2-5, with TRBD1 as a possible D gene (6 bases). Material for sequencing was naive CD4+ T cells from blood. This sequence was found in a man aged 18 to 29 with type 1 diabetes. CDR3: CASIQTGQETQYF. DNA for the CDR3: TGTGCCAGCATCCAGACAGGACAAGAGACCCAGTACTTC. Based on the CDR3 plus reference TRBV7-9 and TRBJ2-5, the full variable domain is DTGVSQNPRHKITKRGQNVTFRCDPISEHNRLYWYRQTLGQGPEFLTYFQNEAQLEKSRLLSDRFSAERPKGSFSTLEIQRTEQGDSAMYLCASIQTGQETQYFGPGTRLLVL.